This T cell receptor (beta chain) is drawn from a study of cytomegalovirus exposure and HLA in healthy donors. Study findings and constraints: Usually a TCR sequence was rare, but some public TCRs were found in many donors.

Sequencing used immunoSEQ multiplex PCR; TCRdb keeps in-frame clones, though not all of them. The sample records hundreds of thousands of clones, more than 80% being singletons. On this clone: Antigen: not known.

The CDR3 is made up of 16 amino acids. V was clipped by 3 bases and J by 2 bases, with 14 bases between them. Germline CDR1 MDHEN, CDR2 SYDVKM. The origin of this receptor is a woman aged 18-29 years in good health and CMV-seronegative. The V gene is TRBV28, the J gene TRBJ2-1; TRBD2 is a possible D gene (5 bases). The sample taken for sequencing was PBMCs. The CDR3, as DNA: TGTGCCAGCAGTTTTGTCGGACTGTACACCTACAATGAGCAGTTCTTC. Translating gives CASSFVGLYTYNEQFF.